This T cell receptor (beta chain) was sequenced during a study of cytomegalovirus exposure and HLA in healthy donors. The study, taken as a whole, reports: According to a subsequent analysis, TCR clusters identified in the first cohort showed a tendency to co-occur across the 100 to 150 validation repertoires. Per published reports, the classifier diagnosed cytomegalovirus status with high specificity and sensitivity.

Note on this clone: Its antigen is not identified.

Method: immunoSEQ multiplex PCR; TCRdb's copy keeps in-frame clones and lacks some. The sample consists of about 180,000 clones, around nine tenths of them appearing once. V dropped 8 bases and J dropped 3 bases, with 13 bases sitting between them. This CDR3 comprises 13 residues. Germline V lookup: CDR1 MNHEY, CDR2 SVGAGI. Specimen: PBMCs. The V call is TRBV6-5, the J call TRBJ2-5, with D possibly TRBD1 on 5 matching bases. The TCR comes from a young woman in good health and CMV-seronegative. CDR3: CASLGDSEETQYF. The DNA of the CDR3 is TGTGCCAGCCTAGGGGATTCGGAAGAGACCCAGTACTTC.